This section outlines one T cell receptor beta chain sequence together with its context. This CDR3 region has 14 residues. V was pared by 0 bases and J by 4 bases, with 8 bases between. Germline lookup yields CDR1 KGHDR and CDR2 SFDVKD. The entry originates in a study of control samples from healthy donors and cancer patients. Method: immunoSEQ multiplex PCR; TCRdb's copy keeps in-frame clones and lacks some. The sample includes roughly 86,000 clones, 91% of them seen just once. This chain joins TRBV24-1 and TRBJ1-2, with a weak D call TRBD1 (5 bases). The receptor's source is a man aged 30 to 45 in good health. Sequenced sample: blood. Here the CDR3 reads CATSDLRRAYGYTF. CDR3 nucleotides: TGTGCCACCAGTGATTTGCGCAGGGCCTATGGCTACACCTTC.